These 15 T cell receptor beta chains came from one sample sequenced in a study of T cell changes during pregnancy in multiple sclerosis. The data were produced by immunoSEQ multiplex PCR, yet TCRdb's version contains in-frame clones alone and is incomplete. This sample has tens of thousands of clones, with more than 90% found just once. Sequenced here: peripheral blood, sampled in the third trimester of pregnancy. The receptors derive from a female donor with multiple sclerosis, enrolled in a pregnancy study.

This chain connects TRBV28 to TRBJ2-1, with unresolved D. CDR3 length equals 16 residues. Germline V gene lookup returns CDR1 MDHEN and CDR2 SYDVKM. V dropped 4 bases and J dropped 4 bases, with 17 bases sitting between them. CDR3 sequence reads: CASSSVLGVVYNEQFF. The CDR3 coding sequence is TGTGCCAGCAGTTCCGTTCTGGGCGTCGTGTACAATGAGCAGTTCTTC. The variable domain in full, completed from reference TRBV28 and TRBJ2-1, reads DVKVTQSSRYLVKRTGEKVFLECVQDMDHENMFWYRQDPGLGLRLIYFSYDVKMKEKGDIPEGYSVSREKKERFSLILESASTNQTSMYLCASSSVLGVVYNEQFFGPGTRLTVL.

The V call is TRBV7-9, the J call TRBJ2-7; 10 bases match TRBD2. The CDR3 totals 13 residues. Germline V gene sequence: CDR1 SEHNR, CDR2 FQNEAQ (reference sequence). The trim removed 7 bases at V and 4 bases at J, leaving 4 bases unmatched. The CDR3 bases are TGTGCCAGCACCGTTAGCGGGAGGTACGAGCAGTACTTC. Its translation: CASTVSGRYEQYF.

J is TRBJ2-7 and V is TRBV15, with TRBD2 matching over 11 bases. The CDR3 loop spans 16 amino acids. CDR1 LNHNV and CDR2 YYDKDF come from the germline V gene (reference sequence). Trimming removed 3 bases from V and 3 bases from J; junction bases left unmatched: 7. The chain's CDR3 is CATSRGPGLADYEQYF. DNA of the CDR3: TGTGCCACCAGCAGGGGACCGGGACTAGCGGACTACGAGCAGTACTTC.

The chain combines TRBV4-3 with TRBJ2-5, with TRBD2 matching 9 bases. Germline lookup yields CDR1 LGHNA and CDR2 YSLEER. The CDR3 runs 15 residues. The V gene end was trimmed by 4 bases and the J gene end by 3 bases; junction bases not matched to a gene: 6. Here the CDR3 reads CASSPTGLAEETQYF. CDR3 DNA sequence: TGCGCCAGCAGCCCCACGGGACTAGCTGAAGAGACCCAGTACTTC.

V gene TRBV18 combines with J gene TRBJ1-5, with 10 positions matching TRBD1. The germline V gene encodes CDR1 KGHSH and CDR2 LQKENI. V shed 4 bases, J shed 3 bases, and the junction held 3 bases outside the gene matches. The CDR3 contains 15 residues. In DNA, the CDR3 is TGTGCCAGCTCACGCGGGACAGGGGACAATCAGCCCCAGCATTTT. Translating gives CASSRGTGDNQPQHF.

The rearrangement uses TRBV18 and TRBJ2-4, with TRBD1 matching 7 bases. Germline trimming cut 1 base from V and 9 bases from J; bases unmatched to any gene: 6. The CDR3 is made up of 14 amino acids. CDR1 KGHSH and CDR2 LQKENI come from the germline V gene. Here the CDR3 reads CASSPRGGNSIQYF. Here the CDR3 DNA reads TGTGCCAGCTCACCACGAGGGGGCAATTCCATTCAGTACTTC.

The chain joins TRBV5-1 to TRBJ2-1; D possibly corresponds to TRBD2 (5 bases). The germline V gene has CDR1 SGHRS and CDR2 YFSETQ. The CDR3 is made up of 15 amino acids. The germline V and J ends were trimmed by 0 bases and 0 bases, with 7 bases remaining between them. The CDR3 here is CASSLAGNSYNEQFF. The CDR3 DNA sequence: TGCGCCAGCAGCTTGGCGGGGAACTCCTACAATGAGCAGTTCTTC. Using reference TRBV5-1 and TRBJ2-1 for the parts outside the CDR3, the full variable domain is KAGVTQTPRYLIKTRGQQVTLSCSPISGHRSVSWYQQTPGQGLQFLFEYFSETQRNKGNFPGRFSGRQFSNSRSEMNVSTLELGDSALYLCASSLAGNSYNEQFFGPGTRLTVL.

The genes are TRBV5-5 and TRBJ1-1, with D perhaps TRBD1 (5 bases). Between the trimmed V and J ends, which lost 0 bases and 1 base, there was a span of 13 bases. In germline, CDR1 is SGHKS, CDR2 YYEKEE (reference sequence). The CDR3 is 16 amino acids. CDR3 region: CASSLESEGRNTEAFF. As DNA, the CDR3 is TGTGCCAGCAGCTTGGAGTCGGAGGGGAGGAACACTGAAGCTTTCTTT.

This chain links TRBV6-5 with TRBJ1-2, with 8 bases aligning to TRBD1. The CDR3 is 12 amino acids. Germline V gene sequence: CDR1 MNHEY, CDR2 SVGAGI. V gave up 6 bases and J gave up 7 bases; unmatched junction bases: 4. DNA for the CDR3: TGTGCCAGCAGCGACACAGGGGGTGGCTACACCTTC. This translates into CASSDTGGGYTF.

The chain joins TRBV10-1 to TRBJ1-3, with D uncertain. This CDR3 region has 14 residues. CDR1 and CDR2 (germline): WNHNN, SYGVQD (reference sequence). With 1 base removed from V and 5 bases from J, the gap between germline ends came to 9 bases. The CDR3 spells CASSEYAGRNTIYF. In DNA, the CDR3 is TGCGCCAGCAGTGAGTACGCAGGTCGAAACACCATATATTTT.

The chain is built from TRBV5-1 and TRBJ1-1, with D tentatively TRBD1 (6 bases). CDR1 SGHRS and CDR2 YFSETQ come from the germline V gene. V was trimmed by 0 bases and J by 0 bases, leaving 9 bases between them. The CDR3 spans 15 residues. CDR3 region: CASSLGQEMNTEAFF. The CDR3 nucleotides read TGCGCCAGCAGCTTGGGACAGGAGATGAACACTGAAGCTTTCTTT.

The chain couples TRBV25-1 to TRBJ2-7; D may be TRBD1 (6 bases). This CDR3 is built from 14 residues. Germline values: CDR1 MGHDK, CDR2 SYGVNS. V was clipped by 5 bases and J by 7 bases, with 18 bases between them. The CDR3 reads CASSWADRRLEQYF. The DNA for the CDR3 is TGTGCCAGCAGTTGGGCCGACAGGAGGTTGGAGCAGTACTTC.

The chain links TRBV23-1 to TRBJ1-2; the match to TRBD1 covers 9 bases. TRBV23-1 is identified as an open reading frame with a role that is uncertain. The CDR3 extends over 18 amino acids. V dropped 0 bases and J dropped 4; count of bases not matched to a gene: 12. The CDR3: CASSQSTQGARPSYGYTF. In DNA, the CDR3 is TGCGCCAGCAGTCAATCGACACAGGGGGCCCGTCCGTCCTATGGCTACACCTTC.

This clone was counted once. The chain has TRBV28 and TRBJ2-2; 9 bases map to TRBD1. This CDR3 contains 16 residues. Per germline, CDR1 MDHEN and CDR2 SYDVKM. The V segment lost 5 bases and the J segment 6 bases; nucleotides outside the gene matches: 10. The CDR3 bases are TGTGCCAGCAGTCCCCCGGGACAGGGTAAATCCGGGGAGCTGTTTTTT. It is translated as CASSPPGQGKSGELFF. Looking up the rest from reference TRBV28 and TRBJ2-2 gives the full variable domain: DVKVTQSSRYLVKRTGEKVFLECVQDMDHENMFWYRQDPGLGLRLIYFSYDVKMKEKGDIPEGYSVSREKKERFSLILESASTNQTSMYLCASSPPGQGKSGELFFGEGSRLTVL.

The chain joins TRBV10-2 to TRBJ2-7; D remains unclear. The V and J ends lost 6 bases and 3 bases respectively, with 15 bases between them. The CDR3 contains 14 residues. Germline values: CDR1 WSHSY, CDR2 SAAADI. The DNA for the CDR3 is TGCGCCAGCAGCCCGGAGCTTCCTAACTACGAGCAGTACTTC. Translation gives CASSPELPNYEQYF.